This T cell receptor beta chain was observed in a study of monozygotic twins with inflammatory bowel disease. Reprocessing the 5' RACE reads, TCRdb reports a single entry for every CDR3 protein and omits DNA. The sample includes about 210,000 distinct CDR3 sequences. The CDR3 spans 17 residues. The germline CDR1 and CDR2 sequences are MNHEY and SVGAGI. This sequence joins TRBV6-5 and TRBJ1-2; TCRdb calls TRBD1, which cannot be checked without DNA. The TCR sequence derives from a human donor with ulcerative colitis or Crohn's disease, or a healthy co-twin of an affected twin (not recorded which). The sequencing sample was made of blood. CDR3 residues: CASSYSSFRGIDYGYTF.